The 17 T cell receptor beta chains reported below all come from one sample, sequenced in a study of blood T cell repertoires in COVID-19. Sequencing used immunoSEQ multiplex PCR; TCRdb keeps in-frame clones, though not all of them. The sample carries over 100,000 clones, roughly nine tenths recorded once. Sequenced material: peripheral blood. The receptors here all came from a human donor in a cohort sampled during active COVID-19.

The CDR3 spells CASNDRGGAGNQPQHF. CDR3 DNA: TGTGCCAGTAACGACAGGGGGGGGGCCGGCAATCAGCCCCAGCATTTT. The chain combines TRBV19 with TRBJ1-5, with 9 bases fitting TRBD1. The CDR3 has 16 amino acids. Germline CDR1 reads LNHDA; CDR2 reads SQIVND (reference sequence). J was trimmed by 2 bases and V by 7 bases; bases with no gene match: 9.

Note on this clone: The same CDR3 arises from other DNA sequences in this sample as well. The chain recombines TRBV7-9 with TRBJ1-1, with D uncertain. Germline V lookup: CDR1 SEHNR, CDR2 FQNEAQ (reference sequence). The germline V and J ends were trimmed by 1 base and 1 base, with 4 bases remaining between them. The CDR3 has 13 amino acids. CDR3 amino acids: CASSLGQNTEAFF. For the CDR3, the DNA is TGTGCCAGCAGCTTAGGTCAGAACACTGAAGCTTTCTTT.

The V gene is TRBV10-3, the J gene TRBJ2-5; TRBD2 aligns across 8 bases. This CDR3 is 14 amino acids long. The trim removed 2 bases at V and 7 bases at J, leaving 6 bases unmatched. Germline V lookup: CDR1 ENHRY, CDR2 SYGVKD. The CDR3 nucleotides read TGTGCCATCAGTGAGGGGGCGGGAGGCGGGACCCAGTACTTC. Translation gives CAISEGAGGGTQYF.

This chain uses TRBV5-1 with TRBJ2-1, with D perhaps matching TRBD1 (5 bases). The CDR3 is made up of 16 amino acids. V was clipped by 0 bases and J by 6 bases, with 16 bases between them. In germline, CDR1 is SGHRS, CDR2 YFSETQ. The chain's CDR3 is CASSLGGRSTLNEQFF. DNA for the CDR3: TGCGCCAGCAGCTTGGGGGGCAGGTCGACGCTCAATGAGCAGTTCTTC.

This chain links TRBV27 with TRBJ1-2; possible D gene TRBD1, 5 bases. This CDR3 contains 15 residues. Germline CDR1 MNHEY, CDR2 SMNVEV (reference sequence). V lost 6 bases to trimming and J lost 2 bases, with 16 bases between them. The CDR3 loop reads CASSLSAGPNYGYTF. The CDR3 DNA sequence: TGTGCCAGCAGCCTCTCTGCGGGACCCAACTATGGCTACACCTTC.

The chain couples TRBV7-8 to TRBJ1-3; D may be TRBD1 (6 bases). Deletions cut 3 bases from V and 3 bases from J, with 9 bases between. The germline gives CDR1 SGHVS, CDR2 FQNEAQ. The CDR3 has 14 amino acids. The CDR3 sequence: CASSLGARGNTIYF. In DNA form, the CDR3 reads TGTGCCAGCAGCTTGGGGGCGCGTGGAAACACCATATATTTT.

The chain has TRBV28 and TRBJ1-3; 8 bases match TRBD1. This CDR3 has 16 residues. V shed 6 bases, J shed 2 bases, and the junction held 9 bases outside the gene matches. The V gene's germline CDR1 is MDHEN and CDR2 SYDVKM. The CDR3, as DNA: TGTGCCAGCAGCGAGAACAGGGGGTATACTGGAAACACCATATATTTT. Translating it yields CASSENRGYTGNTIYF.

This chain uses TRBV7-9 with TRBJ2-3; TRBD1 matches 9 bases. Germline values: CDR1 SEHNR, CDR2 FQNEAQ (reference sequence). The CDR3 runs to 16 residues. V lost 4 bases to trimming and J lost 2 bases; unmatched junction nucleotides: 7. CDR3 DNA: TGTGCCAGCAGCTCCCCCGGGACAGGGATCACAGATACGCAGTATTTT. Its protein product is CASSSPGTGITDTQYF. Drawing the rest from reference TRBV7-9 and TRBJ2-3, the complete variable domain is DTGVSQNPRHKITKRGQNVTFRCDPISEHNRLYWYRQTLGQGPEFLTYFQNEAQLEKSRLLSDRFSAERPKGSFSTLEIQRTEQGDSAMYLCASSSPGTGITDTQYFGPGTRLTVL.

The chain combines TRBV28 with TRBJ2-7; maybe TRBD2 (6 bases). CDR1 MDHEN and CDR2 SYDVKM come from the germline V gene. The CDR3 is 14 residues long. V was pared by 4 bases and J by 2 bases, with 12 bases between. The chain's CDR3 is CASSSRAGTYEQYF. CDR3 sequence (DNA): TGTGCCAGCAGTTCCCGGGCGGGGACCTACGAGCAGTACTTC.

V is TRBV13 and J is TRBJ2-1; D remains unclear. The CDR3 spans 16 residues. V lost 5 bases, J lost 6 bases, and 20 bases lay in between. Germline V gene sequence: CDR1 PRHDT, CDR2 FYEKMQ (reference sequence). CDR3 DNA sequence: TGTGCCAGCAGCCCCCGAGGTAGTGATCTCTTCAATGAGCAGTTCTTC. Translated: CASSPRGSDLFNEQFF.

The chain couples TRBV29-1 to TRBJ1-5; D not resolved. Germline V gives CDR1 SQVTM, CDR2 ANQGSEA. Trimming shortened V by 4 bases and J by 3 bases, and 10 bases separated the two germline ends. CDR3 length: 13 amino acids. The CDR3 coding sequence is TGCAGCGTTGGAGAACAGTTCAATCAGCCCCAGCATTTT. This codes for CSVGEQFNQPQHF.

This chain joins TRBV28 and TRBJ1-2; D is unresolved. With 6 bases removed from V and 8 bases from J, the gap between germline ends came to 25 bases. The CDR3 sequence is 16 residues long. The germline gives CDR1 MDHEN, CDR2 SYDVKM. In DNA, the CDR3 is TGTGCCAGCAGCGAATTACCGGGCCCGGGAGCGAAGGGCTACACCTTC. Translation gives CASSELPGPGAKGYTF.

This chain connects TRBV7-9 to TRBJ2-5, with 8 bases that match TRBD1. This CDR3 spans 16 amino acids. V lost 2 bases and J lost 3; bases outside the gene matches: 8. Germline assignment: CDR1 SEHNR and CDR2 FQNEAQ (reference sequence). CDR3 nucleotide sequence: TGTGCCAGCAGCTTAATCCGGACAGGGTGGGAAGAGACCCAGTACTTC. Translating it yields CASSLIRTGWEETQYF.

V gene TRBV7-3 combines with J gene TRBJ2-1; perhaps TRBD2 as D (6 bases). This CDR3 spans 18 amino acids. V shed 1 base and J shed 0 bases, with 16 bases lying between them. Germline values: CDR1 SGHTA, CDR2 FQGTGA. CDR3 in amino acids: CASSLRPFAGPSYNEQFF. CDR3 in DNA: TGTGCCAGCAGCTTAAGGCCCTTTGCGGGGCCCTCCTACAATGAGCAGTTCTTC. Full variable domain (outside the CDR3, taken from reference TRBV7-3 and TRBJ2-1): GAGVSQTPSNKVTEKGKYVELRCDPISGHTALYWYRQSLGQGPEFLIYFQGTGAADDSGLPNDRFFAVRPEGSVSTLKIQRTERGDSAVYLCASSLRPFAGPSYNEQFFGPGTRLTVL.

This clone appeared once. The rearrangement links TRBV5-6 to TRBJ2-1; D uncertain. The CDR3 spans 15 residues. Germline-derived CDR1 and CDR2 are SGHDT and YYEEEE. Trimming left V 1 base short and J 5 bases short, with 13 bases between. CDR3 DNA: TGTGCCAGCAGCTTGTGGGCAGCTCAGGACAATGAGCAGTTCTTC. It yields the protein CASSLWAAQDNEQFF.

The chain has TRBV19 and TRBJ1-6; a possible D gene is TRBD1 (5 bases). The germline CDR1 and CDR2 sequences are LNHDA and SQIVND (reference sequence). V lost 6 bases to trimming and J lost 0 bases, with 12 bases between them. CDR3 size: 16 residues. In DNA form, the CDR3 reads TGTGCCAGTAGCCCTCGACAGAGCTCCTATAATTCACCCCTCCACTTT. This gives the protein CASSPRQSSYNSPLHF.

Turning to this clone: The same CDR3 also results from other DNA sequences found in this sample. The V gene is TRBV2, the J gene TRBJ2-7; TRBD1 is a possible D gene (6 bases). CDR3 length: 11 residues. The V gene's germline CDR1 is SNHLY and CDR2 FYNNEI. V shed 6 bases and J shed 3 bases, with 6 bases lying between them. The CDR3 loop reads CASRGHYEQYF. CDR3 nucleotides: TGTGCCAGCAGGGGACACTACGAGCAGTACTTC.